This paragraph reports one T cell receptor (beta chain). The data originate from a study of blood T cell repertoires in COVID-19. The germline V and J ends were trimmed by 8 bases and 6 bases, with 22 bases remaining between them. The CDR3 runs 14 residues. Germline CDR1 is SQVTM and CDR2 is ANQGSEA. Data came from immunoSEQ multiplex PCR; TCRdb stores just in-frame clones and leaves some out. Among about 240,000 clones listed, around 90% were seen once. V gene TRBV29-1 combines with J gene TRBJ1-1, with D uncertain. This sequence was found in a man aged 55 to 70 who had recovered from COVID-19. Specimen: peripheral blood. The DNA of the CDR3 is TGCAGCTCATACCCTAGCGGGTGGTTCTCTGAAGCTTTCTTT. Translation gives CSSYPSGWFSEAFF. The whole variable domain, remainder taken from reference TRBV29-1 and TRBJ1-1, is SAVISQKPSRDICQRGTSLTIQCQVDSQVTMMFWYRQQPGQSLTLIATANQGSEATYESGFVIDKFPISRPNLTFSTLTVSNMSPEDSSIYLCSSYPSGWFSEAFFGQGTRLTVV.